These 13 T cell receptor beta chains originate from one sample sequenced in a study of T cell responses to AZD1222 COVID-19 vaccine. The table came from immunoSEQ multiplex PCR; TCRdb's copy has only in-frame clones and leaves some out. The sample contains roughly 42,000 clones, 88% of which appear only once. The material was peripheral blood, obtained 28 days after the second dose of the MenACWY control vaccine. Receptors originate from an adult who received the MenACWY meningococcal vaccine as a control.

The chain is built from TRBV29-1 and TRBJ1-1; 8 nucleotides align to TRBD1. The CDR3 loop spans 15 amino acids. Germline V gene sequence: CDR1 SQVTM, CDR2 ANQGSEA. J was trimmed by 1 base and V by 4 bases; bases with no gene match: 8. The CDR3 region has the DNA TGCAGCGTTGGAGACAGGGGTAGGAGGAACACTGAAGCTTTCTTT. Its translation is CSVGDRGRRNTEAFF.

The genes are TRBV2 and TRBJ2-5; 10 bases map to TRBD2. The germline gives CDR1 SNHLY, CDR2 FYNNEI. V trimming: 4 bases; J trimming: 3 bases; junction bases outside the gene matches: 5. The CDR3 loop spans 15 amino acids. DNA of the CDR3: TGTGCCAGCAGTGTGTCTAGCGGGAGTAAAGAGACCCAGTACTTC. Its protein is CASSVSSGSKETQYF.

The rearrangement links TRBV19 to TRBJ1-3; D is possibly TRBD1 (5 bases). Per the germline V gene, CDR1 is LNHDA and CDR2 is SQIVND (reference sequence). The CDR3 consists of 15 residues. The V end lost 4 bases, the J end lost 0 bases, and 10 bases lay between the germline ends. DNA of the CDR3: TGTGCCAGTAGTACCGCCGGGGGCTCTGGAAACACCATATATTTT. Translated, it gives CASSTAGGSGNTIYF.

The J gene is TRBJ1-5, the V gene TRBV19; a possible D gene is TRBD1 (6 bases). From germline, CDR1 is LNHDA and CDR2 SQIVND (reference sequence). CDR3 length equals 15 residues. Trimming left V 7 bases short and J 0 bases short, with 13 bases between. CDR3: CASNPGTYSNQPQHF. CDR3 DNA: TGTGCCAGTAACCCCGGGACATATAGCAATCAGCCCCAGCATTTT.

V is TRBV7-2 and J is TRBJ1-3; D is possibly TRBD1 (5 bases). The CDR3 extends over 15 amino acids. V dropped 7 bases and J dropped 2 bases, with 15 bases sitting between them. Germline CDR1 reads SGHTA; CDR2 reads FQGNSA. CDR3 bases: TGTGCCAGCACCCGAAACGCAGGGACTGGAAACACCATATATTTT. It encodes CASTRNAGTGNTIYF.

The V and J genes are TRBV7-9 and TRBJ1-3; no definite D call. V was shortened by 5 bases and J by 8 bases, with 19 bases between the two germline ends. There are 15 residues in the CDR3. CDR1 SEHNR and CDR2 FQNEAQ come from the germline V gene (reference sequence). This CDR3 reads CASSPTGSSVDTIYF. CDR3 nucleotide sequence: TGTGCCAGCAGCCCCACGGGATCCTCTGTCGACACCATATATTTT.

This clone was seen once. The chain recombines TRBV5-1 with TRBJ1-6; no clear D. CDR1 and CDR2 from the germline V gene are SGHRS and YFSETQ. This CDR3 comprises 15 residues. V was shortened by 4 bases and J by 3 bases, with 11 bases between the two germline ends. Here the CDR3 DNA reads TGCGCCAGCAGCCCAGCGGAGAACTATAATTCACCCCTCCACTTT. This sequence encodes CASSPAENYNSPLHF. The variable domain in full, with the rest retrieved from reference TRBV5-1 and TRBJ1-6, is KAGVTQTPRYLIKTRGQQVTLSCSPISGHRSVSWYQQTPGQGLQFLFEYFSETQRNKGNFPGRFSGRQFSNSRSEMNVSTLELGDSALYLCASSPAENYNSPLHFGNGTRLTVT.

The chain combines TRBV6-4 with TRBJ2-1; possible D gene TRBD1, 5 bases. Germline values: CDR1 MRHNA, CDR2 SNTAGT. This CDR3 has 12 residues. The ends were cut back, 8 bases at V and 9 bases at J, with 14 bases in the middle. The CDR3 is CASAHRRGEQFF. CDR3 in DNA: TGTGCCAGCGCCCACAGGAGAGGTGAGCAGTTCTTC.

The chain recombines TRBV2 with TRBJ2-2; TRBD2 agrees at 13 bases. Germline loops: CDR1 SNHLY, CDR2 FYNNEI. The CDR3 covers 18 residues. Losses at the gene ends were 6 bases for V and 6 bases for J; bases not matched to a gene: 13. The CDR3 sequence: CASSRLGLAGVGSGELFF. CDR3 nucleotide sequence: TGTGCCAGCAGCAGACTAGGACTAGCGGGAGTGGGCTCCGGGGAGCTGTTTTTT.

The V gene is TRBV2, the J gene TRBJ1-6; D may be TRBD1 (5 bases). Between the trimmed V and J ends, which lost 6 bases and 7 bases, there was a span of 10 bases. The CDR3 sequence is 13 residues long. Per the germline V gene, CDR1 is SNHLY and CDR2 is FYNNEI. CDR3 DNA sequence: TGTGCCAGCAGGCAGGGAGGGAATTCACCCCTCCACTTT. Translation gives CASRQGGNSPLHF.

The CDR3 protein is CASSADRVAYEQYF. The DNA for the CDR3 is TGCGCCAGCAGTGCGGACAGGGTTGCTTACGAGCAGTACTTC. V gene TRBV10-1 combines with J gene TRBJ2-7; TRBD1 matches at 8 bases. V shed 4 bases and J 4 bases; nucleotides not matched to a gene: 6. From germline, CDR1 is WNHNN and CDR2 SYGVQD (reference sequence). This CDR3 is 14 amino acids long.

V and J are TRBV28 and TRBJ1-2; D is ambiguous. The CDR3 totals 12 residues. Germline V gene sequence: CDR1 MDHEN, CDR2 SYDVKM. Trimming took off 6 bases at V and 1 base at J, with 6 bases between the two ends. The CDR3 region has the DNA TGTGCCAGCAGGACGGTTAACTATGGCTACACCTTC. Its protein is CASRTVNYGYTF.

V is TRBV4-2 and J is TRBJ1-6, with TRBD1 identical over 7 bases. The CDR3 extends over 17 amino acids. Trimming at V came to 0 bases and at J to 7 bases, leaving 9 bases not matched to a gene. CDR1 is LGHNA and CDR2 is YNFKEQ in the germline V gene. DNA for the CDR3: TGTGCCAGCAGCCAAGAGGTGAGGGCGACAGGGAATTCACCCCTCCACTTT. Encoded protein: CASSQEVRATGNSPLHF.